These 20 T cell receptor beta chains share one sample of origin, sequenced in a study of T-cell reconstitution after alpha-beta-depleted transplantation in children. As it was prepared, the TCRbeta library received unique molecular identifiers. Each CDR3 protein is one row after TCRdb ran MiXCR on the PCR reads. The table records over 550,000 distinct CDR3 sequences, about 10% of them present only once. Here the sequenced sample was PBMCs from the stem cell graft donor, taken from the stem cell graft. These receptor sequences come from a human donor who donated a stem cell graft to a child with acute myeloid leukemia.

The table lists this clonotype with many counts. The gene calls are TRBV20-1 and TRBJ2-7, with D possibly TRBD2 on 6 matching bases. Looked up from germline, CDR1 is DFQATT and CDR2 is SNEGSKA (reference sequence). Deletions cut 4 bases from V and 4 bases from J, with 14 bases between. This CDR3 contains 13 residues. CDR3 loop: CSANPGLLYEQYF. The DNA of the CDR3 is TGCAGTGCTAATCCGGGACTCTTGTACGAGCAGTACTTC.

This clonotype was seen a handful of times. The chain recombines TRBV27 with TRBJ2-1; D unclear. Germline CDR1 reads MNHEY; CDR2 reads SMNVEV (reference sequence). The CDR3 length is 15 residues. V was clipped by 4 bases and J by 8 bases, with 18 bases between them. The CDR3 coding sequence is TGTGCCAGCAGTTCACCGGGCCAAGGGCTCTATGAGCAGTTCTTC. Protein sequence: CASSSPGQGLYEQFF.

The CDR3 nucleotides are TGCAGTGCTAGAGATCCCCGACGCGACTCCTACGAGCAGTACTTC. Its translation is CSARDPRRDSYEQYF. The chain links TRBV20-1 to TRBJ2-7; D call uncertain. The V end was cut by 0 bases, the J end by 0 bases, with 12 bases between. This CDR3 is built from 15 residues. Germline CDR1 and CDR2: DFQATT and SNEGSKA (reference sequence).

Only a few counts were recorded for this clonotype. The gene calls are TRBV7-6 and TRBJ2-1; 10 bases are shared with TRBD2. After removal of 5 bases from V and 10 bases from J, the junction contained 11 bases not matched to a gene. Germline V CDR1 and CDR2: SGHVS, FNYEAQ. CDR3 length equals 15 residues. CDR3 loop: CASSPQSGRAGEQFF. The CDR3 DNA reads TGTGCCAGCAGCCCCCAGAGCGGGAGGGCAGGGGAGCAGTTCTTC.

The J gene is TRBJ2-6, the V gene TRBV5-1; no firm D call. Germline lookup yields CDR1 SGHRS and CDR2 YFSETQ. This CDR3 region has 15 residues. The germline V and J ends were trimmed by 5 bases and 1 base, with 10 bases remaining between them. In DNA form, the CDR3 reads TGCGCCAGCAGTCCCAACATATCTGGGGCCAACGTCCTGACTTTC. This gives the protein CASSPNISGANVLTF.

This clonotype was counted between two and nine times. The rearrangement links TRBV29-1 to TRBJ2-1; D is undetermined. V was pared by 1 base and J by 10 bases, with 14 bases between. Per germline, CDR1 SQVTM and CDR2 ANQGSEA. This CDR3 has 13 amino acids. Here the CDR3 DNA reads TGCAGCGTTGAAGTAGGCCTCCGGGCGGAGCAGTTCTTC. Protein sequence: CSVEVGLRAEQFF.

Only a few counts were recorded for this clonotype. The chain links TRBV6-5 to TRBJ1-5, with D perhaps TRBD1 (6 bases). Germline CDR1 MNHEY, CDR2 SVGAGI. The germline V and J ends were trimmed by 7 bases and 0 bases, with 13 bases remaining between them. This CDR3 has 15 amino acids. CDR3 sequence reads: CASMFGRGSNQPQHF. CDR3 DNA sequence: TGTGCCAGCATGTTCGGCAGGGGTAGCAATCAGCCCCAGCATTTT.

This clonotype has more than one count but fewer than ten. The chain uses TRBV29-1 and TRBJ1-1; no clear D gene. CDR3 length: 11 residues. Germline V gives CDR1 SQVTM, CDR2 ANQGSEA. With 7 bases removed from V and 9 bases from J, the gap between germline ends came to 15 bases. CDR3 sequence reads: CSELTGPQAFF. DNA of the CDR3: TGCAGCGAACTAACGGGTCCACAAGCTTTCTTT.

Worth noting for this clonotype: A much larger clonotype is one base distant, so this may be a read error. The chain carries TRBV20-1 and TRBJ2-7; TRBD2 matches 11 bases. The CDR3 spans 14 residues. Germline CDR1 is DFQATT and CDR2 is SNEGSKA (reference sequence). With 3 bases clipped from V and 4 bases from J, the junction kept 5 bases outside the gene matches. This CDR3 is CSARLAGGCYEQYF. CDR3 in DNA: TGCAGTGCTAGGTTAGCGGGAGGGTGTTACGAGCAGTACTTC.

This clonotype was observed a handful of times. The chain uses TRBV12-3 or TRBV12-4 and TRBJ2-4, with 11 bases lining up with TRBD2. The CDR3 loop spans 15 amino acids. Trimming at V came to 3 bases and at J to 5 bases, leaving 3 bases not matched to a gene. CDR3: CASSFSGRAQNIQYF. CDR3 in DNA: TGTGCCAGCAGTTTTAGCGGGAGGGCCCAAAACATTCAGTACTTC.

The gene calls are TRBV7-9 and TRBJ2-7; D uncertain. This CDR3 spans 15 amino acids. CDR1 is SEHNR, CDR2 FQNEAQ, per germline (reference sequence). V shed 2 bases and J shed 5 bases, with 16 bases lying between them. CDR3 sequence (DNA): TGTGCCAGCAGCTTATTTCAGTCCGGGCCGAACGAGCAGTACTTC. Its translation: CASSLFQSGPNEQYF.

This clonotype turned up a few times. The chain uses TRBV6-5 and TRBJ1-2, with D uncertain. Trimming removed 4 bases from V and 7 bases from J, with 16 bases in between. This CDR3 spans 14 amino acids. CDR1 is MNHEY, CDR2 SVGAGI, per germline. As DNA, the CDR3 is TGTGCCAGCAGTTTACCCGGGAGTCCGCCTGGCTACACCTTC. It translates to CASSLPGSPPGYTF.

The V and J genes are TRBV7-9 and TRBJ1-2; possibly TRBD1 for D (6 bases). The V end lost 0 bases, the J end lost 5 bases, and 13 bases lay between the germline ends. The V gene's germline CDR1 is SEHNR and CDR2 FQNEAQ (reference sequence). This CDR3 contains 15 residues. CDR3 nucleotide sequence: TGTGCCAGCAGCTTAGCCCCCGGACAGCCTTATGGCTACACCTTC. Its protein product is CASSLAPGQPYGYTF.

The chain uses TRBV18 and TRBJ1-1; no reliable D call. The CDR3 length is 14 residues. V was cut by 10 bases and J by 0 bases, with 15 bases left in between. The V gene's germline CDR1 is KGHSH and CDR2 LQKENI. CDR3 residues: CATLSTAMNTEAFF. As DNA, the CDR3 is TGTGCCACCCTTTCGACGGCCATGAACACTGAAGCTTTCTTT. Based on the CDR3 plus reference TRBV18 and TRBJ1-1, the full variable domain is NAGVMQNPRHLVRRRGQEARLRCSPMKGHSHVYWYRQLPEEGLKFMVYLQKENIIDESGMPKERFSAEFPKEGPSILRIQQVVRGDSAAYFCATLSTAMNTEAFFGQGTRLTVV.

This clonotype came up a few times. The chain is built from TRBV2 and TRBJ2-7; D remains ambiguous. Germline loops: CDR1 SNHLY, CDR2 FYNNEI. The CDR3 runs 14 residues. With 2 bases removed from V and 0 bases from J, the gap between germline ends came to 8 bases. The CDR3 coding sequence is TGTGCCAGCAGTGAAAGCGAGAGCTCCTACGAGCAGTACTTC. This translates into CASSESESSYEQYF. Full variable domain (missing parts from reference TRBV2 and TRBJ2-7): EPEVTQTPSHQVTQMGQEVILRCVPISNHLYFYWYRQILGQKVEFLVSFYNNEISEKSEIFDDQFSVERPDGSNFTLKIRSTKLEDSAMYFCASSESESSYEQYFGPGTRLTVT.

In its sample, this clonotype was seen a few times. This chain connects TRBV30 to TRBJ2-7; 10 nucleotides agree with TRBD1. CDR1 and CDR2 from the germline V gene are GTSNPN and SVGIG (reference sequence). The CDR3 length is 12 residues. V was clipped by 6 bases and J by 4 bases; unmatched bases: 3. CDR3 in amino acids: CACAGQGYEQYF. Here the CDR3 DNA reads TGTGCCTGTGCGGGACAGGGGTACGAGCAGTACTTC. Drawing the rest from reference TRBV30 and TRBJ2-7, the complete variable domain is SQTIHQWPATLVQPVGSPLSLECTVEGTSNPNLYWYRQAAGRGLQLLFYSVGIGQISSEVPQNLSASRPQDRQFILSSKKLLLSDSGFYLCACAGQGYEQYFGPGTRLTVT.

A few counts support this clonotype. This chain joins TRBV7-2 and TRBJ2-3; D is uncertain. Trimming shortened V by 8 bases and J by 2 bases, and 8 bases separated the two germline ends. The CDR3 sequence is 12 residues long. Per the germline V gene, CDR1 is SGHTA and CDR2 is FQGNSA. The CDR3 DNA reads as TGTGCCAGCTTGGCTAACACAGATACGCAGTATTTT. This gives the protein CASLANTDTQYF.

The chain combines TRBV2 with TRBJ1-5; 7 bases are shared with TRBD1. V lost 10 bases, J lost 2 bases, and 20 bases stayed unmatched. CDR1 and CDR2 (germline): SNHLY, FYNNEI. The CDR3 extends over 18 amino acids. The CDR3 reads CAIRGDGGGNLGNQPQHF. DNA for the CDR3: TGTGCCATCAGGGGGGACGGGGGCGGAAATTTAGGCAATCAGCCCCAGCATTTT.

This clonotype turned up a few times. The J gene is TRBJ2-3, the V gene TRBV7-2, with 8 bases that match TRBD2. The CDR3 runs 15 residues. V was pared by 5 bases and J by 7 bases, with 11 bases of the junction left unmatched. CDR1 and CDR2 from the germline V gene are SGHTA and FQGNSA. The CDR3 coding sequence is TGTGCCAGCAGCCATAGCGGGACACGAGAATATACGCAGTATTTT. It codes for CASSHSGTREYTQYF. The entire variable domain, with the rest obtained from reference TRBV7-2 and TRBJ2-3, is as follows: GAGVSQSPSNKVTEKGKDVELRCDPISGHTALYWYRQSLGQGLEFLIYFQGNSAPDKSGLPSDRFSAERTGGSVSTLTIQRTQQEDSAVYLCASSHSGTREYTQYFGPGTRLTVL.

V usage is TRBV2 and J usage is TRBJ2-4; D uncertain. In germline, CDR1 is SNHLY, CDR2 FYNNEI. V gave up 1 base and J gave up 1 base, with 5 bases separating them. The CDR3 sequence is 14 residues long. The CDR3 DNA follows: TGTGCCAGCAGTGAAGTCCCGGCCAAAAACATTCAGTACTTC. It specifies CASSEVPAKNIQYF.